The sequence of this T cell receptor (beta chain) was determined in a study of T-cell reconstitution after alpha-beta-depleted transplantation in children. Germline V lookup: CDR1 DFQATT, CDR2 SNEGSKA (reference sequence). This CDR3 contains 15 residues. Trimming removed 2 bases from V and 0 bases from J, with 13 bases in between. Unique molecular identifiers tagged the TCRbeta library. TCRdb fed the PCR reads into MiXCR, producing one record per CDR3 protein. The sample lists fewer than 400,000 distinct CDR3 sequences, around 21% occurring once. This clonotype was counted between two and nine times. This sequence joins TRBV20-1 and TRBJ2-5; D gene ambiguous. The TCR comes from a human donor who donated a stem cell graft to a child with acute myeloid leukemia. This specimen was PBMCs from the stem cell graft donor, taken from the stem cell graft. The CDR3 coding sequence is TGCAGTGCTAGATTCGACGGATCGTACCAAGAGACCCAGTACTTC. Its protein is CSARFDGSYQETQYF.